This T cell receptor beta chain was recovered during a study of Graves' ophthalmopathy and Graves' hyperthyroidism. At the level of the study: Samples of peripheral blood were obtained at initial diagnosis, prior to treatment of any kind. Findings and caveats of the study: The model flagged ophthalmopathy progression at roughly 70% sensitivity and 72% to 80% specificity. Built on 13 signatures, a model told ophthalmopathy apart from stable hyperthyroidism with 85% to 90% sensitivity and 80% to 82% specificity.

RNA transcripts were the template, and TCR beta CDR3 regions were amplified from them. Second-round multiplex PCR followed a first-round RT-PCR using HTBI primers. Each CDR3 protein is one row after TCRdb ran MiXCR on the multiplex PCR reads. The table has more than 300,000 distinct CDR3 sequences, approximately 15% seen once. V lost 3 bases and J lost 4, with 4 bases in between. This CDR3 has 13 amino acids. Germline loops: CDR1 SEHNR, CDR2 FQNEAQ (reference sequence). The table lists this clonotype with many counts. The antigen remains unidentified. Patients were excluded if they had other autoimmune diseases or uncontrolled infections, and likewise if pregnancy or lactation applied.

The sample consisted of peripheral blood. The chain uses TRBV7-9 and TRBJ1-6, with no clear D. The receptor was derived from a woman aged 18-29 years with stable Graves' hyperthyroidism. CDR3: CASSFAYNSPLHF. As DNA, the CDR3 is TGTGCCAGCAGCTTCGCATATAATTCACCCCTCCACTTT.